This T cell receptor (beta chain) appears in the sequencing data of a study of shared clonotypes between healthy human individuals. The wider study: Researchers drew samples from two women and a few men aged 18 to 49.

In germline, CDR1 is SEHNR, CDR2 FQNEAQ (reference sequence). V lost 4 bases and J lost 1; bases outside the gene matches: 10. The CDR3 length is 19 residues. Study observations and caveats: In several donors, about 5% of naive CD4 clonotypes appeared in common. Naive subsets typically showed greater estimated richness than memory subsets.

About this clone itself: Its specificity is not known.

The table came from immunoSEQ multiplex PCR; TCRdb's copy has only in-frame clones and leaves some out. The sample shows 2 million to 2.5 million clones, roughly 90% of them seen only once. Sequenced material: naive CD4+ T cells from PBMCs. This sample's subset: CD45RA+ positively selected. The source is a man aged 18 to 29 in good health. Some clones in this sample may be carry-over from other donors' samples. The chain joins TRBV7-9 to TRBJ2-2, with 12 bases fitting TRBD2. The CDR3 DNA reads TGTGCCAGCAGCTCCCGCCCCGGACTAGCGGGGATGAACACCGGGGAGCTGTTTTTT. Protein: CASSSRPGLAGMNTGELFF.